The 17 T cell receptor beta chains below come from one sample, sequenced in a study of blood T cell repertoires in COVID-19. The data were produced by immunoSEQ multiplex PCR, yet TCRdb's version contains in-frame clones alone and is incomplete. Of just over 350,000 clones in the sample, less than 90% were seen once. The sequencing input was peripheral blood. The receptor set was obtained from a woman aged 55-70 years with COVID-19, enrolled during active disease.

The chain links TRBV5-1 to TRBJ1-3; 7 bases align to TRBD1. Germline V gene lookup returns CDR1 SGHRS and CDR2 YFSETQ. The junction had 3 bases not matched to a gene; V was cut back by 3 bases and J by 0 bases. CDR3 size: 15 residues. CDR3 residues: CASSSGTVSGNTIYF. The CDR3 nucleotides read TGCGCCAGCAGCTCCGGGACAGTCTCTGGAAACACCATATATTTT.

This chain uses TRBV14 with TRBJ2-2; no firm D call. Germline loops: CDR1 SGHDN, CDR2 FVKESK. CDR3 length: 13 amino acids. V lost 6 bases, J lost 5 bases, and 10 bases lay in between. CDR3 in DNA: TGTGCCAGCAGTCCTAGTGTTACCGGGGAGCTGTTTTTT. Translated: CASSPSVTGELFF.

The chain uses TRBV5-5 and TRBJ2-2, with TRBD1 as a possible D gene (5 bases). There are 15 residues in the CDR3. Germline V lookup: CDR1 SGHKS, CDR2 YYEKEE (reference sequence). V lost 0 bases and J lost 7, with 13 bases in between. This chain's CDR3 is CASSLERGSGGELFF. For the CDR3, the DNA is TGTGCCAGCAGCTTGGAAAGGGGCTCGGGCGGGGAGCTGTTTTTT.

CDR3 sequence reads: CASSVGGGALYEQYF. In DNA form, the CDR3 reads TGTGCCAGCAGCGTAGGCGGGGGGGCCTTGTACGAGCAGTACTTC. V usage is TRBV9 and J usage is TRBJ2-7, with 9 bases matching TRBD2. The germline V gene has CDR1 SGDLS and CDR2 YYNGEE. V lost 0 bases, J lost 4 bases, and 5 bases stayed unmatched. The CDR3 runs to 15 residues.

V is TRBV12-3 or TRBV12-4 and J is TRBJ2-5; maybe TRBD2 (6 bases). The CDR3 totals 13 residues. Trimming stripped 6 bases from V and 6 bases from J, with 14 bases between. The CDR3 region is CASRRLESQTQYF. As DNA, the CDR3 is TGTGCCAGCAGACGACTAGAAAGTCAGACCCAGTACTTC.

This chain links TRBV18 with TRBJ1-2, with TRBD1 identical over 8 bases. The CDR3 totals 15 residues. V lost 4 bases to trimming and J lost 7 bases; unmatched junction nucleotides: 11. Looked up from germline, CDR1 is KGHSH and CDR2 is LQKENI. The DNA for the CDR3 is TGTGCCAGCTCACAACTCACAGGGGGTCAAGTTGGCTACACCTTC. This translates into CASSQLTGGQVGYTF.

The rearrangement uses TRBV5-5 and TRBJ1-1; D is unclear. The V gene lost 4 bases and the J gene lost 0 bases, with 16 bases spanning the gap. The CDR3 has 16 amino acids. The germline V gene encodes CDR1 SGHKS and CDR2 YYEKEE (reference sequence). CDR3 DNA: TGTGCCAGCAGCCCCCGGCTACTGGGCATGAACACTGAAGCTTTCTTT. Protein sequence: CASSPRLLGMNTEAFF.

Worth noting for this clone: A read error may be the cause here, since a much bigger clone is one base away. The chain employs TRBV11-3 and TRBJ2-7, with a possible D match to TRBD1 (6 bases). The CDR3 consists of 13 residues. CDR1 and CDR2 (germline): SGHNT, YENEEA. Between the trimmed V and J ends, which lost 3 bases and 0 bases, there was a span of 6 bases. The CDR3 region is CASSLDSSYEQYF. The CDR3 DNA is TGTGCCAGCAGCTTGGACAGCTCCTACGAGCAGTACTTC.

The chain combines TRBV3-1 (or the pseudogene TRBV3-2) with TRBJ2-2, with TRBD1 identical over 12 bases. Germline CDR1 LGHDT, CDR2 YNNKEL (reference sequence). Trimming cost V 4 bases and J 7 bases; bases outside gene matches: 7. The CDR3 is 16 amino acids. CDR3 DNA: TGTGCCAGCAGCCCGCAGGGACAGGGGGCGCACGGGGAGCTGTTTTTT. This encodes CASSPQGQGAHGELFF.

There are a few counts of this clone. This chain links TRBV7-9 with TRBJ1-5, with a possible D match to TRBD1 (5 bases). Trimming left V 7 bases short and J 7 bases short, with 11 bases between. The CDR3 covers 12 residues. From germline, CDR1 is SEHNR and CDR2 FQNEAQ (reference sequence). Written as DNA, the CDR3 is TGTGCCAGCAACTCGGGGGACCAGCCCCAGCATTTT. Its protein is CASNSGDQPQHF.

This clone was seen a single time. CDR3 sequence: CASSLMTDYNSPLHF. The CDR3 nucleotides read TGTGCCAGCAGCCTGATGACAGATTATAATTCACCCCTCCACTTT. This chain uses TRBV7-8 with TRBJ1-6; maybe TRBD1 (5 bases). The V end was cut by 5 bases, the J end by 4 bases, with 12 bases between. This CDR3 is built from 15 residues. CDR1 and CDR2 (germline): SGHVS, FQNEAQ. Full variable domain (remainder filled in from reference TRBV7-8 and TRBJ1-6): GAGVSQSPRYKVAKRGQDVALRCDPISGHVSLFWYQQALGQGPEFLTYFQNEAQLDKSGLPSDRFFAERPEGSVSTLKIQRTQQEDSAVYLCASSLMTDYNSPLHFGNGTRLTVT.

Worth noting for this clone: This sequence may be a read error, since a much larger clone differs from it by one base. The V call is TRBV5-6, the J call TRBJ1-1, with D tentatively TRBD1 (6 bases). The germline V and J ends were trimmed by 4 bases and 1 base, with 8 bases remaining between them. This CDR3 is 13 amino acids long. The V gene's germline CDR1 is SGHDT and CDR2 YYEEEE. This CDR3 is CASSVDRNTEAFF. CDR3 nucleotides: TGTGCCAGCAGCGTGGACAGGAACACTGAAGCTTTCTTT.

This clone came up once. V is TRBV6-5 and J is TRBJ1-2; D is perhaps TRBD1 (6 bases). V dropped 3 bases and J dropped 0 bases, with 14 bases sitting between them. There are 16 residues in the CDR3. Germline CDR1 and CDR2: MNHEY and SVGAGI. CDR3 in amino acids: CASSYSGTTTNYGYTF. CDR3 DNA: TGTGCCAGCAGTTATTCTGGGACAACAACTAACTATGGCTACACCTTC.

V and J are TRBV29-1 and TRBJ1-5, with 8 bases fitting TRBD1. This CDR3 has 13 residues. With 7 bases clipped from V and 7 bases from J, the junction kept 9 bases outside the gene matches. CDR1 and CDR2 from the germline V gene are SQVTM and ANQGSEA. CDR3 in DNA: TGCAGCGCAGGACAGGGTCTGGACCAGCCCCAGCATTTT. Encoded protein: CSAGQGLDQPQHF.

The CDR3 nucleotides read TGCGCCAGCAGCCCCAGGGCAGGGGCTACAGAGAACACCGGGGAGCTGTTTTTT. This encodes CASSPRAGATENTGELFF. The chain recombines TRBV4-1 with TRBJ2-2; the D gene is possibly TRBD1 (6 bases). V shed 4 bases and J shed 1 base, with 19 bases lying between them. Germline values: CDR1 MGHRA, CDR2 YSYEKL. CDR3 length equals 18 residues.

The chain recombines TRBV6-5 with TRBJ1-2; 8 positions agree with TRBD1. The J segment lost 0 bases and the V segment lost 5 bases, leaving 2 bases of the junction unmatched. This CDR3 has 14 residues. The germline V gene encodes CDR1 MNHEY and CDR2 SVGAGI. DNA of the CDR3: TGTGCCAGCAGTCGGACAGGGACTAACTATGGCTACACCTTC. Translated, it gives CASSRTGTNYGYTF.

The genes are TRBV18 and TRBJ2-1; 7 bases map to TRBD2. The J segment lost 1 base and the V segment lost 4 bases, leaving 7 bases of the junction unmatched. The germline gives CDR1 KGHSH, CDR2 LQKENI. CDR3 size: 16 residues. The CDR3 region is CASSRPAGRSYNEQFF. The CDR3 DNA reads as TGTGCCAGCTCACGCCCAGCGGGGAGATCCTACAATGAGCAGTTCTTC.